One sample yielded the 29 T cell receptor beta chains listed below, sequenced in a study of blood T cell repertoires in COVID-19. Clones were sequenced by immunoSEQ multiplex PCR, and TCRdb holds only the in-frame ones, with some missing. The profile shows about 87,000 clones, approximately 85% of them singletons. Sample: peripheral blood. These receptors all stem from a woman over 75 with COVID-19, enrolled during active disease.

The CDR3 protein is CASSIDGSRVEQYF. The CDR3 DNA sequence: TGTGCCAGTAGTATTGACGGAAGCCGGGTCGAGCAGTACTTC. The V and J genes are TRBV19 and TRBJ2-7; no clear D. Germline V gene data show CDR1 as LNHDA and CDR2 as SQIVND (reference sequence). Trimming cost V 3 bases and J 6 bases, with 15 bases left between them. CDR3 size: 14 residues.

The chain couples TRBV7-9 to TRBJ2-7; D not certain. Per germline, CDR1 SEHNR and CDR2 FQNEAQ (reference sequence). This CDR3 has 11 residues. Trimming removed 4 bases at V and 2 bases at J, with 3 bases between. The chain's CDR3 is CASSSAYEQYF. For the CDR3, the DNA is TGTGCCAGCAGCTCAGCCTACGAGCAGTACTTC.

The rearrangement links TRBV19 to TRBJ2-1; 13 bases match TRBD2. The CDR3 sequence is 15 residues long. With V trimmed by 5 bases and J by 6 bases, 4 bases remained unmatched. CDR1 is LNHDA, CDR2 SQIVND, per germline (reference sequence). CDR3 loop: CASSSLAGGPNEQFF. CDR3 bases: TGTGCCAGTAGTTCACTAGCGGGAGGGCCCAATGAGCAGTTCTTC.

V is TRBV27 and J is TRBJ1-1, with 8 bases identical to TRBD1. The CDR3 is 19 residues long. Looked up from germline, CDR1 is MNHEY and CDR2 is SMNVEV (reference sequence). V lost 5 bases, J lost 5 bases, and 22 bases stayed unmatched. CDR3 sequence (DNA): TGTGCCAGCAGTCCGGAGGGGCTACAGGGGGGAGGAAGGAAAACTGAAGCTTTCTTT. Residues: CASSPEGLQGGGRKTEAFF.

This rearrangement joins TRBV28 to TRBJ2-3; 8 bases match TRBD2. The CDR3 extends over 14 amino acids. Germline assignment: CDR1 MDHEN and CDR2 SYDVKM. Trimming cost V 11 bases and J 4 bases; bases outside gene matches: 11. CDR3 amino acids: CAARRTSHPDTQYF. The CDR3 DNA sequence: TGTGCCGCGCGGCGGACTAGCCATCCAGATACGCAGTATTTT.

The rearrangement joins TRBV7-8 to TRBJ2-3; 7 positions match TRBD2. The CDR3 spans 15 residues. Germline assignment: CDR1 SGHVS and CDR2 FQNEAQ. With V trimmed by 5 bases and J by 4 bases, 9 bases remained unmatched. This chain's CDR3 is CASSRAQRDSDTQYF. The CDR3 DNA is TGTGCCAGCAGCCGCGCCCAGCGGGACTCAGATACGCAGTATTTT. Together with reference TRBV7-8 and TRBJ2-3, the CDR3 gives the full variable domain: GAGVSQSPRYKVAKRGQDVALRCDPISGHVSLFWYQQALGQGPEFLTYFQNEAQLDKSGLPSDRFFAERPEGSVSTLKIQRTQQEDSAVYLCASSRAQRDSDTQYFGPGTRLTVL.

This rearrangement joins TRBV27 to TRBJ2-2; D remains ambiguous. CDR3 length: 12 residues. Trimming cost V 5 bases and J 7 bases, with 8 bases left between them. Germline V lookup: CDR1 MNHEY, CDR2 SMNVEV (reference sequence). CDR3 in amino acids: CASSPSRGELFF. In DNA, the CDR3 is TGTGCCAGCAGTCCCTCTCGCGGGGAGCTGTTTTTT.

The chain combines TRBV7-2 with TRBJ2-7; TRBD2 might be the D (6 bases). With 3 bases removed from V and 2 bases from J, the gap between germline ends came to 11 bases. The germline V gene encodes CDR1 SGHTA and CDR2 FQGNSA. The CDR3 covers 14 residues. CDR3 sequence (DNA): TGTGCCAGCAGCTTCCGGCCGGGGGCCTACGAGCAGTACTTC. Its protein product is CASSFRPGAYEQYF.

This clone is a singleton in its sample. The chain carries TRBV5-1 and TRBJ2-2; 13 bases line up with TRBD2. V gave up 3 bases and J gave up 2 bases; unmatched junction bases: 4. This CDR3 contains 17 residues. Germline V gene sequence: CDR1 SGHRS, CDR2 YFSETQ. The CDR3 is CASSSRLAGGNTGELFF. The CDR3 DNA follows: TGCGCCAGCAGCTCCCGACTAGCGGGAGGTAACACCGGGGAGCTGTTTTTT.

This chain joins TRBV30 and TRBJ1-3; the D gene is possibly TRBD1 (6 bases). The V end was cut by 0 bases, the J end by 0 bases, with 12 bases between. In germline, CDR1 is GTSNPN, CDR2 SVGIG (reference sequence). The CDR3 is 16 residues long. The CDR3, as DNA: TGTGCCTGGAGTGTGTACAGGGATAGCTCTGGAAACACCATATATTTT. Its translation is CAWSVYRDSSGNTIYF. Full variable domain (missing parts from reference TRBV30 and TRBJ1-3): SQTIHQWPATLVQPVGSPLSLECTVEGTSNPNLYWYRQAAGRGLQLLFYSVGIGQISSEVPQNLSASRPQDRQFILSSKKLLLSDSGFYLCAWSVYRDSSGNTIYFGEGSWLTVV.

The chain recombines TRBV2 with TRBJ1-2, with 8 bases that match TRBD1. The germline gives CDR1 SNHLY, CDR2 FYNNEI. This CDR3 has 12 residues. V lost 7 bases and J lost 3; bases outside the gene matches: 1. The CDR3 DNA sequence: TGTGCCAGCAAGGACAGGGACTATGGCTACACCTTC. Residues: CASKDRDYGYTF.

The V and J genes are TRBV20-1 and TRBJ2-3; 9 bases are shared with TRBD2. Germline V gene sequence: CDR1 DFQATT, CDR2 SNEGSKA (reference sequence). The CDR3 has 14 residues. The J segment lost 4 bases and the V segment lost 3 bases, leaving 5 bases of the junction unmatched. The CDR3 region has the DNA TGCAGTGCTAGTCTGGTAGCGGGAGCAGATACGCAGTATTTT. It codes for CSASLVAGADTQYF.

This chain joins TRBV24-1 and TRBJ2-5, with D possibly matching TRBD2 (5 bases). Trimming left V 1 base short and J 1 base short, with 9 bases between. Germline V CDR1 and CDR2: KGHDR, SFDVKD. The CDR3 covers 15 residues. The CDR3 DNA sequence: TGTGCCACCAGTGATTTCGGTAGCGCCCAAGAGACCCAGTACTTC. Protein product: CATSDFGSAQETQYF.

The CDR3 DNA sequence: TGTGCCAGTACCCAAGGGGACAGGAGTAAAGCTTTCTTT. Protein: CASTQGDRSKAFF. The chain carries TRBV19 and TRBJ1-1; 8 positions agree with TRBD1. CDR3 length: 13 residues. With 7 bases clipped from V and 9 bases from J, the junction kept 10 bases outside the gene matches. CDR1 LNHDA and CDR2 SQIVND come from the germline V gene (reference sequence).

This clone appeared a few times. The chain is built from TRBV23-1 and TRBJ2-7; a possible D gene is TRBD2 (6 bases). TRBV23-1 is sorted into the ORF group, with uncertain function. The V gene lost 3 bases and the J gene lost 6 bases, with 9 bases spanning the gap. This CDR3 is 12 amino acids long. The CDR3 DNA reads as TGCGCCAGCAGTCAGGAGGGACGCGAGCAGTACTTC. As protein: CASSQEGREQYF.

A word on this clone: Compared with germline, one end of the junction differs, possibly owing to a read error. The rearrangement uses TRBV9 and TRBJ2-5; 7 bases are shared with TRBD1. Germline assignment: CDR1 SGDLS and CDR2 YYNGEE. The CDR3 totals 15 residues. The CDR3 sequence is CAGSTTGTVGETQYF. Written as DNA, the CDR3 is TGTGCCGGCAGCACGACAGGGACAGTCGGGGAGACCCAGTACTTC. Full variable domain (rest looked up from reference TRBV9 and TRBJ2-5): DSGVTQTPKHLITATGQRVTLRCSPRSGDLSVYWYQQSLDQGLQFLIQYYNGEERAKGNILERFSAQQFPDLHSELNLSSLELGDSALYFCAGSTTGTVGETQYFGPGTRLLVL.

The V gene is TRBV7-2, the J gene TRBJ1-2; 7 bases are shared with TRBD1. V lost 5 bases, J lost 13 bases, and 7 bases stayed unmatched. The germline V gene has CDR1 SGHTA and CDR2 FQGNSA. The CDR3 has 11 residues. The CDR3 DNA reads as TGTGCCAGCAGCCGGGACAGTCTACGCACCTTC. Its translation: CASSRDSLRTF.

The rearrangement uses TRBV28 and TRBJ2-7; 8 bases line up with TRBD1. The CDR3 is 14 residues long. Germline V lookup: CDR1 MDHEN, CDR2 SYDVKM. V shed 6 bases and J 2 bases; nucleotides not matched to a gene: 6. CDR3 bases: TGTGCCAGCAGCCCGACAGGGGAAGCCTACGAGCAGTACTTC. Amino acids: CASSPTGEAYEQYF.

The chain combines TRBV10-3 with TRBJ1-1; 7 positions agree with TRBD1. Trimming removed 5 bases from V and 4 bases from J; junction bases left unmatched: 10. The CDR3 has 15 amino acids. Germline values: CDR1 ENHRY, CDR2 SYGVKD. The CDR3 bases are TGTGCCATCAGTCCCGCGGAGGGGGCGAGCACTGAAGCTTTCTTT. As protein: CAISPAEGASTEAFF.

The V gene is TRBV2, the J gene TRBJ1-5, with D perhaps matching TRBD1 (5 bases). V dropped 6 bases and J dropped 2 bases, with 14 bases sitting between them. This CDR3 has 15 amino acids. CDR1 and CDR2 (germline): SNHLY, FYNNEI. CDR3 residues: CASRGGGDRNQPQHF. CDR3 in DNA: TGTGCCAGCAGGGGAGGTGGGGACCGCAATCAGCCCCAGCATTTT.

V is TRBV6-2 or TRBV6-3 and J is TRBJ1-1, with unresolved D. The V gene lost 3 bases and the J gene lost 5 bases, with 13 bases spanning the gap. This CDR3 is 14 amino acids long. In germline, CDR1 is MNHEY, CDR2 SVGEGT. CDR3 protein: CASSYSVGRTEAFF. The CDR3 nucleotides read TGTGCCAGCAGTTATTCGGTAGGGAGGACTGAAGCTTTCTTT.

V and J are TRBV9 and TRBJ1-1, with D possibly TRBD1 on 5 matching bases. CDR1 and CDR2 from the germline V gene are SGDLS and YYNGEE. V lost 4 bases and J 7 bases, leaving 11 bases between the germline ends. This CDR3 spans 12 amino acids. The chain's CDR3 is CASSTGQGEAFF. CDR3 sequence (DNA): TGTGCCAGCAGCACCGGCCAGGGTGAAGCTTTCTTT.

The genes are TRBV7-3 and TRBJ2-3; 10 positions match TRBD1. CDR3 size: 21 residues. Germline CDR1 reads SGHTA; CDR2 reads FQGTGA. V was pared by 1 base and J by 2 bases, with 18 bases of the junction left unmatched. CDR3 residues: CASSLNAGTGVRGISTDTQYF. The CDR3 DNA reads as TGTGCCAGCAGCTTAAATGCCGGGACAGGGGTTCGGGGAATCTCCACAGATACGCAGTATTTT. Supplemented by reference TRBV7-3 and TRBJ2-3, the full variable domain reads GAGVSQTPSNKVTEKGKYVELRCDPISGHTALYWYRQSLGQGPEFLIYFQGTGAADDSGLPNDRFFAVRPEGSVSTLKIQRTERGDSAVYLCASSLNAGTGVRGISTDTQYFGPGTRLTVL.

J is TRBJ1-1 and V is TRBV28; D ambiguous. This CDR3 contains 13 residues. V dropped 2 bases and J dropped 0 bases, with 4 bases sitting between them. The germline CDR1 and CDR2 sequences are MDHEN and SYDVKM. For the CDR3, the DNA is TGTGCCAGCAGTTTACTCGTGAACACTGAAGCTTTCTTT. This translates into CASSLLVNTEAFF.

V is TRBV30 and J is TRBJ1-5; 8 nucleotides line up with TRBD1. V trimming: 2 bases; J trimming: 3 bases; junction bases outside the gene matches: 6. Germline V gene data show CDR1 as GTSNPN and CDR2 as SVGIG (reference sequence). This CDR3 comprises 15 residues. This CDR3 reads CAWSTGQGNNQPQHF. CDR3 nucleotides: TGTGCCTGGAGTACCGGACAGGGCAACAATCAGCCCCAGCATTTT.

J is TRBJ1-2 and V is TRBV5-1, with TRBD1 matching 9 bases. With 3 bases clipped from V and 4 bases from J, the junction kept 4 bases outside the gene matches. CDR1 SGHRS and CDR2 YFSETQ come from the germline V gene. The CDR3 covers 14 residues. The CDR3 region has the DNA TGCGCCAGCAGCTCCACAGGGGGCTCCTATGGCTACACCTTC. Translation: CASSSTGGSYGYTF.

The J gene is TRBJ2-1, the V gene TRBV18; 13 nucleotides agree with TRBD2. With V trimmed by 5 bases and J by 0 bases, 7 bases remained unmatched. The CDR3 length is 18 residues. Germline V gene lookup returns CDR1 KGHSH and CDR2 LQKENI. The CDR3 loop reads CASSKTSGGSSSYNEQFF. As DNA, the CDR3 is TGTGCCAGCTCAAAGACTAGCGGGGGGTCAAGCTCCTACAATGAGCAGTTCTTC.

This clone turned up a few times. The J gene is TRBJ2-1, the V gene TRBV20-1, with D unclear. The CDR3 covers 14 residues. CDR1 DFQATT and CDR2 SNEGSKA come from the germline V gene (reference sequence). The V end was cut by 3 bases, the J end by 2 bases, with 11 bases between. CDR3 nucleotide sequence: TGCAGTGCTAGTTATCCCCTAGCCTACAATGAGCAGTTCTTC. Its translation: CSASYPLAYNEQFF.

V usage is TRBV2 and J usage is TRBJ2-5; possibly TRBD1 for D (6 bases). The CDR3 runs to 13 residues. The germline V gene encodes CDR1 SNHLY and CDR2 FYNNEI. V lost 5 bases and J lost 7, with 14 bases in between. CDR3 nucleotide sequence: TGTGCCAGCAGTCAGGACCGAGGGGGGACCCAGTACTTC. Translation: CASSQDRGGTQYF. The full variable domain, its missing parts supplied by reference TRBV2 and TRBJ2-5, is EPEVTQTPSHQVTQMGQEVILRCVPISNHLYFYWYRQILGQKVEFLVSFYNNEISEKSEIFDDQFSVERPDGSNFTLKIRSTKLEDSAMYFCASSQDRGGTQYFGPGTRLLVL.